This TCR beta chain emerged from a study of lymphopenia after photon versus proton radiotherapy. Study-level points and caveats: In patients who died, overall survival fell as post-nadir TCR diversity dropped more.

With regard to this clone: Antigen unknown.

Libraries were prepared by immunoSEQ multiplex PCR; TCRdb keeps only in-frame clonotypes and omits some of them. The table records about 20,000 clones, 80% to 95% of them present only once. Germline V gene sequence: CDR1 SNHLY, CDR2 FYNNEI. This CDR3 is built from 23 residues. Trimming removed 5 bases at V and 0 bases at J, with 37 bases between. The sequence derives from a woman aged 65 to 85 with pancreatic cancer. Some clones in this sample may be carry-over from other donors' samples. The source was peripheral blood, collected from a patient treated with proton-based radiotherapy. The chain employs TRBV2 and TRBJ1-2; D possibly corresponds to TRBD1 (5 bases). This CDR3 reads CASSNRTFSLTEGTEGTNYGYTF. The CDR3 region has the DNA TGTGCCAGCAGTAACCGGACATTCTCTTTAACTGAGGGGACGGAGGGGACTAACTATGGCTACACCTTC.